This TCR beta chain was profiled in a study of blood T cell repertoires in COVID-19. Measured with immunoSEQ multiplex PCR; TCRdb has only the in-frame clones, and not every one. Found here are some 190,000 clones, about four fifths of them singletons; the top ten hold more than 4.5%. The germline gives CDR1 SGHRS, CDR2 YFSETQ. The germline V and J ends were trimmed by 4 bases and 2 bases, with 12 bases remaining between them. This CDR3 has 15 residues. Sequenced input: peripheral blood. V gene TRBV5-1 combines with J gene TRBJ2-2; D gene ambiguous. The origin of this receptor is a woman between 65 and 79 years old with active or convalescent COVID-19. As DNA, the CDR3 is TGCGCCAGCAGCAACGGAGCGAGCAACACCGGGGAGCTGTTTTTT. Its translation: CASSNGASNTGELFF.